These T cell receptor beta chains were read from a single sample in a study of naive and memory T cell subsets. From the UMI-ligation and nested PCR reads, TCRdb called clonotypes with MiXCR, one entry per CDR3 protein. The table has 100,000 to 150,000 distinct CDR3 sequences, 35% to 45% seen once. Sequenced input: central memory CD4+ T cells from blood. All receptors come from a human donor in good health. Each CDR3 is given with its conserved first and last residue. D genes are given only for firm matches. Rows give clone size only sometimes, using once, few, many, or a class for an expanded clone.

d_gene	v_gene	j_gene	len	abundance	CDR3nt	CDR3aa
NA	TRBV28	TRBJ1-1	14	NA	TGTGCCAGCAGTCCCCCGGACTGGAACACTGAAGCTTTCTTT	CASSPPDWNTEAFF
NA	TRBV28	TRBJ1-1	15	NA	TGTGCCAGCAGTTTGTCGGGCAGGGGTAACACTGAAGCTTTCTTT	CASSLSGRGNTEAFF
TRBD2	TRBV20-1	TRBJ2-7	13	once	TGCAGTGCCCTAAACCTAGCGGGAAGCGAGCAGTACTTC	CSALNLAGSEQYF
NA	TRBV15	TRBJ1-5	15	NA	TGTGCCACCAGCAGAGATCTGGTTGGGGGGCAGCCCCAGCATTTT	CATSRDLVGGQPQHF
TRBD1	TRBV7-9	TRBJ2-3	17	NA	TGTGCCAGCAGCTTAGATGAGGGACAGGGGATCACAGATACGCAGTATTTT	CASSLDEGQGITDTQYF
NA	TRBV27	TRBJ2-7	15	few	TGTGCCAGCAGTTTAAAGGAGGGGGCTGCCTACGAGCAGTACTTC	CASSLKEGAAYEQYF
TRBD1	TRBV4-1	TRBJ1-3	16	NA	TGCGCCAGCAGCCAAGCCGGGACAGGGGGTAGGGGCACCATATATTTT	CASSQAGTGGRGTIYF
NA	TRBV2	TRBJ2-3	12	NA	TGTGCCAGCACCTGGAACACAGATACGCAGTATTTT	CASTWNTDTQYF
NA	TRBV7-8	TRBJ2-7	12	NA	TGTGCCAGCAGCCAGCACCGGGCCGAGCAGTACTTC	CASSQHRAEQYF
NA	TRBV30	TRBJ2-2	17	few	TGTGCCTGGAAAGAAGATTGGGGGAGGCGTAACACCGGGGAGCTGTTTTTT	CAWKEDWGRRNTGELFF
NA	TRBV6-6	TRBJ1-2	15	few	TGTGCCAGCAGTTACTCCGGGCAGGGAGGTAATGGCTACACCTTC	CASSYSGQGGNGYTF
NA	TRBV11-2	TRBJ2-2	11	NA	TGTGCCAGCATAGGTAGCGGGGAGCTGTTTTTT	CASIGSGELFF
TRBD1	TRBV7-2	TRBJ1-4	15	NA	TGTGCCAGCAGCCTTCAGGGGACAGCTAATGAAAAACTGTTTTTT	CASSLQGTANEKLFF
NA	TRBV12-3/TRBV12-4	TRBJ1-6	14	few	TGTGCCAGCAGTTTAAAGGGTGCAGACTCACCCCTCCACTTT	CASSLKGADSPLHF
TRBD2	TRBV5-1	TRBJ2-5	14	NA	TGCGCCAGCCACGGGACTAGCGGGAGTGAGACCCAGTACTTC	CASHGTSGSETQYF
NA	TRBV28	TRBJ2-3	13	few	TGTGCCAGCAGGCCTTCTCTAGCAGATACGCAGTATTTT	CASRPSLADTQYF
TRBD2	TRBV6-2/TRBV6-3	TRBJ2-7	17	NA	TGTGCCAGCAGTCCGCAACTAGCGGGAGTAAATCCCTACGAGCAGTACTTC	CASSPQLAGVNPYEQYF
TRBD1	TRBV6-1	TRBJ1-5	15	few	TGTGCCAGCAGTGTCACCCGGGACAGCCAACGGCCCCAGCATTTT	CASSVTRDSQRPQHF
NA	TRBV5-6	TRBJ1-2	16	NA	TGTGCCAGCAGCTTGGATAGCGGGCAGCGGATCTATGGCTACACCTTC	CASSLDSGQRIYGYTF
NA	TRBV6-1	TRBJ2-6	13	NA	TGTGCCAGCGACCCATCTGGGGCCAACGTCCTGACTTTC	CASDPSGANVLTF
NA	TRBV7-9	TRBJ2-7	13	NA	TGTGCCAGCAGCCTACCCAACGCGGCCGAGCAGTACTTC	CASSLPNAAEQYF
TRBD2	TRBV20-1	TRBJ2-7	16	NA	TGCAGTGCTAGAGGCGGCGGCGGGGGATACTCCTACGAGCAGTACTTC	CSARGGGGGYSYEQYF
NA	TRBV11-2	TRBJ2-3	16	few	TGTGCCAGCAGCTCTCGGGGGACTGGGAGCACAGATACGCAGTATTTT	CASSSRGTGSTDTQYF
TRBD2	TRBV24-1	TRBJ2-1	16	few	TGTGCCACCAGTGATTCAACTAGCGGGAGTGGTCATGAGCAGTTCTTC	CATSDSTSGSGHEQFF
TRBD1	TRBV18	TRBJ2-3	14	few	TGTGCCAGCTCACCAGTCGTCAGGGGGGATACGCAGTATTTT	CASSPVVRGDTQYF
TRBD2	TRBV11-2	TRBJ2-7	14	once	TGTGCCAGCAGTCAACTAGCGGGCAGGCTCGAGCAGTACTTC	CASSQLAGRLEQYF
NA	TRBV6-5	TRBJ2-1	16	few	TGTGCCAGCAGTTACTCGATTTCCCGGGTTAGAAATGAGCAGTTCTTC	CASSYSISRVRNEQFF
NA	TRBV14	TRBJ1-6	14	few	TGTGCCAGCAGCCAAGTGCAGGGTATTTCACCCCTCCACTTT	CASSQVQGISPLHF
NA	TRBV11-2	TRBJ1-6	14	NA	TGTGCCAGCAGCCTATCAACATCGGGTTCACCCCTCCACTTT	CASSLSTSGSPLHF
NA	TRBV10-3	TRBJ2-3	12	NA	TGTGCCATCAGTGACGGAGGGGATACGCAGTATTTT	CAISDGGDTQYF
TRBD1	TRBV29-1	TRBJ1-1	12	few	TGCAGCGCGAGCGGACAGGGAACTGAAGCTTTCTTT	CSASGQGTEAFF
NA	TRBV7-9	TRBJ1-1	15	NA	TGTGCCAGCAGCTTCATACAGGCCATGGGCACTGAAGCTTTCTTT	CASSFIQAMGTEAFF
NA	TRBV6-1	TRBJ1-1	13	NA	TGTGCCAGCAGTGAATCTCGTGGAACTGAAGCTTTCTTT	CASSESRGTEAFF
TRBD1	TRBV12-3/TRBV12-4	TRBJ2-7	15	many	TGTGCCAGCAGCCGGGGACAGGGGATCTCCTACGAGCAGTACTTC	CASSRGQGISYEQYF
TRBD2	TRBV20-1	TRBJ2-5	13	NA	TGCAGTGCCTCGCGGGAGGGCCGAGAGACCCAGTACTTC	CSASREGRETQYF